This T cell receptor beta chain comes out of a study of cytomegalovirus exposure and HLA in healthy donors. Study summary: The roughly 110 validation repertoires were reported in a later analysis to have been generated on the same platform as the roughly 630 first-cohort repertoires.

Libraries were prepared by immunoSEQ multiplex PCR; TCRdb keeps only in-frame clonotypes and omits some of them. The table records 220,000 or so clones, roughly 88% of them present only once. Material: PBMCs. The origin of this receptor is a woman younger than 45 in good health and CMV-seropositive.

DNA for the CDR3: TGTGCCAGCTCGCCCCCTGGGAACACCGGGGAGCTGTTTTTT. Its protein is CASSPPGNTGELFF. The chain carries TRBV18 and TRBJ2-2; D not certain. Germline V CDR1 and CDR2: KGHSH, LQKENI. The V and J ends lost 6 bases and 1 base respectively, with 9 bases between them. This CDR3 is 14 amino acids long.